This T cell receptor (beta chain) is drawn from a study of blood T cell repertoires in COVID-19. Study-wide background: Sites across the United States, Italy and Spain contributed samples from acute and convalescent COVID-19. T cells, B-cell-depleted T cells, or PBMCs provided the cDNA or gDNA that served as material.

Here immunoSEQ multiplex PCR was the method, and the copy in TCRdb shows in-frame clones only, minus some. Of approximately 100,000 clones in the sample, approximately 72% are singletons; the top ten hold around 22%. The V end lost 0 bases, the J end lost 5 bases, and 14 bases lay between the germline ends. This CDR3 contains 15 residues. Germline loops: CDR1 SGHTA, CDR2 FQGTGA. The source is a man between 65 and 85 years old with acute or convalescent COVID-19. Sequenced input: peripheral blood. This chain uses TRBV7-3 with TRBJ2-7; maybe TRBD2 (5 bases). CDR3 coding DNA: TGTGCCAGCAGCTTAACCCCGGGATCTGGGAACGAGCAGTACTTC. This sequence encodes CASSLTPGSGNEQYF. Using reference TRBV7-3 and TRBJ2-7 for the parts outside the CDR3, the full variable domain is GAGVSQTPSNKVTEKGKYVELRCDPISGHTALYWYRQSLGQGPEFLIYFQGTGAADDSGLPNDRFFAVRPEGSVSTLKIQRTERGDSAVYLCASSLTPGSGNEQYFGPGTRLTVT.